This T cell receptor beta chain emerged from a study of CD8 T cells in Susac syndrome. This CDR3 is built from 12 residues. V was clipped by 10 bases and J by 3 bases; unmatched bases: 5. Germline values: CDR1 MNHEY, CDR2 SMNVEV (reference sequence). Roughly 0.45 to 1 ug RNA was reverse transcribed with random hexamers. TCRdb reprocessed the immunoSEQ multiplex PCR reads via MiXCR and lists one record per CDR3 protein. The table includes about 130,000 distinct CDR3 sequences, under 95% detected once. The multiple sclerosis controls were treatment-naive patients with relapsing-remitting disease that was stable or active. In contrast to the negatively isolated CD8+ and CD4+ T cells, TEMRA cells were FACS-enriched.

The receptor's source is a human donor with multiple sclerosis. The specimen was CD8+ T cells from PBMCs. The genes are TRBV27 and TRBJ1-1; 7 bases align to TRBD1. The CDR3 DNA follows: TGTGCCACCAGGACAGGTTACACTGAAGCTTTCTTT. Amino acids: CATRTGYTEAFF.